These 8 T cell receptor beta chains were all obtained from the same sample, sequenced in a study of graft-versus-host responses after intestinal transplantation (dated by TCRdb to the early 2020s). These receptors have no known antigen. Receptors were amplified or captured by the immunoSEQ multiplex PCR assay. TCRdb re-hosts the immuneACCESS table, in-frame sequences only. Its copies lack some clones; in the studies checked, an unresolved V gene accounts for under half of them, and the cause for the rest is not known. This sample has 95,000 to 130,000 clones in its table, and roughly nine tenths of those were observed once. Clones ranked in the top ten supply 0.18% of the sample. The time point tag for this specimen amounts to: cells obtained before transplantation from donor or recipient. The sample consisted of unstimulated CD4+ T cells sorted from spleen or lymph node cells, taken before intestinal transplant. The source is a human donor who received an intestinal transplant.

The CDR3: CASSPTTNTGELFF. DNA of the CDR3: TGTGCCAGCAGCCCAACTACGAACACCGGGGAGCTGTTTTTT. The chain uses TRBV7-8 and TRBJ2-2; D gene uncertain. This CDR3 is built from 14 residues. The germline V and J ends were trimmed by 5 bases and 0 bases, with 7 bases remaining between them. CDR1 and CDR2 (germline): SGHVS, FQNEAQ.

The rearrangement links TRBV5-4 to TRBJ2-3; 11 bases agree with TRBD2. The CDR3 totals 16 residues. The germline V gene has CDR1 SGHNT and CDR2 YYREEE (reference sequence). V lost 3 bases to trimming and J lost 6 bases; unmatched junction nucleotides: 9. The DNA for the CDR3 is TGTGCCAGCAGCTCAATAGCGGGGGGGGCGCCTGATACGCAGTATTTT. Translating gives CASSSIAGGAPDTQYF.

The chain has TRBV27 and TRBJ2-2; possibly TRBD1 for D (5 bases). CDR3 length: 17 amino acids. The germline V gene has CDR1 MNHEY and CDR2 SMNVEV (reference sequence). V was pared by 1 base and J by 0 bases, with 12 bases between. The DNA for the CDR3 is TGTGCCAGCAGTTTATGGGCGACAGCCCCGAACACCGGGGAGCTGTTTTTT. It encodes CASSLWATAPNTGELFF.

V gene TRBV5-1 combines with J gene TRBJ2-2, with D possibly being TRBD2 (7 bases). Germline V CDR1 and CDR2: SGHRS, YFSETQ. The CDR3 spans 16 residues. V was cut by 0 bases and J by 4 bases, with 13 bases left in between. The CDR3 spells CASSLAMGGATGELFF. In DNA, the CDR3 is TGCGCCAGCAGCTTGGCCATGGGGGGGGCCACCGGGGAGCTGTTTTTT.

This clone was seen a single time. This sample also contains other DNA sequences that code for the same CDR3. This sequence joins TRBV2 and TRBJ2-7; 7 bases align to TRBD1. CDR3 length equals 21 residues. Per the germline V gene, CDR1 is SNHLY and CDR2 is FYNNEI. V gave up 7 bases and J gave up 5 bases; unmatched junction bases: 32. This CDR3 reads CASTRPFDRASRRPGENEQYF. The CDR3, as DNA: TGTGCCAGCACCCGGCCCTTCGACAGGGCCTCCCGCCGACCCGGTGAGAACGAGCAGTACTTC.

The chain couples TRBV5-6 to TRBJ1-2, with D perhaps matching TRBD1 (6 bases). Per the germline V gene, CDR1 is SGHDT and CDR2 is YYEEEE. The CDR3 extends over 13 amino acids. Trimming removed 2 bases at V and 4 bases at J, with 9 bases between. The CDR3 coding sequence is TGTGCCAGCAGCTTACAGGGTGTCTATGGCTACACCTTC. Amino acids: CASSLQGVYGYTF.

The CDR3 region is CASMFGKGYNEQFF. The CDR3 nucleotides read TGTGCCAGTATGTTCGGGAAAGGCTACAATGAGCAGTTCTTC. This chain connects TRBV19 to TRBJ2-1; D may be TRBD2 (5 bases). This CDR3 spans 14 amino acids. Per germline, CDR1 LNHDA and CDR2 SQIVND (reference sequence). The V end was cut by 7 bases, the J end by 3 bases, with 13 bases between.

This sequence joins TRBV20-1 and TRBJ2-1; unclear D gene. V was trimmed by 8 bases and J by 4 bases, leaving 9 bases between them. CDR1 is DFQATT and CDR2 is SNEGSKA in the germline V gene (reference sequence). The CDR3 is 11 amino acids. CDR3 sequence: CSRERYNEQFF. CDR3 in DNA: TGCAGTAGAGAGAGGTACAATGAGCAGTTCTTC.